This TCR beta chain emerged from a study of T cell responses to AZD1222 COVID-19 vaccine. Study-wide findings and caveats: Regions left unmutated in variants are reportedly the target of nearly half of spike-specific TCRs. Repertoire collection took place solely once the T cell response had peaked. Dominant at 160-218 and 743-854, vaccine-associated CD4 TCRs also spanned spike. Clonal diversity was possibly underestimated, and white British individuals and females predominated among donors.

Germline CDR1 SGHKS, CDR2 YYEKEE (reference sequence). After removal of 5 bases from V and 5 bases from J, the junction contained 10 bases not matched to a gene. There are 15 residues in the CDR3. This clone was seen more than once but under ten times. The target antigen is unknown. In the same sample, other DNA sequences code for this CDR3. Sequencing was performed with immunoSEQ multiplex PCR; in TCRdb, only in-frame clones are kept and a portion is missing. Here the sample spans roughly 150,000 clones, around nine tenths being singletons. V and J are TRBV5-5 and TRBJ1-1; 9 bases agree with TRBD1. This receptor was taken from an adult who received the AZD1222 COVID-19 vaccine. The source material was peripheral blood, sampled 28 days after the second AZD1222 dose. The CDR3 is CASSFLQGARTEAFF. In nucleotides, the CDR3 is TGTGCCAGCAGTTTTTTACAGGGGGCAAGGACTGAAGCTTTCTTT. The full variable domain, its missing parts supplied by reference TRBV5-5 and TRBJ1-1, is DAGVTQSPTHLIKTRGQQVTLRCSPISGHKSVSWYQQVLGQGPQFIFQYYEKEERGRGNFPDRFSARQFPNYSSELNVNALLLGDSALYLCASSFLQGARTEAFFGQGTRLTVV.